This T cell receptor beta chain was sequenced for a study of CD8+CD57+ T cells in acquired aplastic anemia. CDR3 and TCR beta VDJ profiling relied on a genomic DNA template. TCRdb re-called the reads through MiXCR, storing one row per CDR3 protein. This sample has around 200,000 distinct CDR3 sequences; under 65% occur once, and the top ten carry 25% to 30%. Overall study findings and caveats: Researchers reported that CD8+ Simpson's diversity was not significantly different in patients versus controls.

CDR3 length: 15 amino acids. Germline V gives CDR1 SEHNR, CDR2 FQNEAQ (reference sequence). The V segment lost 4 bases and the J segment 1 base; nucleotides outside the gene matches: 4. As concerns this clonotype: Its antigen is not identified.

The chain carries TRBV7-9 and TRBJ1-3; the match to TRBD1 covers 7 bases. The specimen was sorted CD4+, CD8+, or CD8+CD57+ T cells (not recorded which) from PBMCs. The sequence came from a human donor in good health. CDR3 nucleotide sequence: TGTGCCAGCAGCTCCGGACAGGCATCTGGAAACACCATATATTTT. Protein: CASSSGQASGNTIYF. The full variable domain, in which reference TRBV7-9 and TRBJ1-3 provide the parts outside the CDR3, is DTGVSQNPRHKITKRGQNVTFRCDPISEHNRLYWYRQTLGQGPEFLTYFQNEAQLEKSRLLSDRFSAERPKGSFSTLEIQRTEQGDSAMYLCASSSGQASGNTIYFGEGSWLTVV.